A selection of T cell receptor beta chains follows, all from one sample in a study of blood T cell repertoires in COVID-19. Clones were sequenced by immunoSEQ multiplex PCR, and TCRdb holds only the in-frame ones, with some missing. The sample yields over 100,000 clones, about nine tenths seen once. Sequencing input: peripheral blood. The receptors derive from a human donor in a cohort sampled during active COVID-19. Each CDR3 is given with its conserved first and last residue. Each record gives: clone size, V gene, CDR3 protein. Size tells how often a clone was seen (once, few, many) or the class of an expanded clone, and some rows leave it out.

NA | TRBV6-1 | CASSEWGTGVLAQHF
NA | TRBV27 | CASSYTGGRQTQYF
NA | TRBV2 | CASIRWTSGSGTDTQYF
NA | TRBV5-6 | CASSPEGGGHGYTF
NA | TRBV6-6 | CASTSLVPAGELFF
once | TRBV28 | CASSPQTGFHEQYF
NA | TRBV6-5 | CASRRTGMGEQYF
NA | TRBV11-3 | CASSTGQGAYGYTF
NA | TRBV9 | CASSVGGRSTEAFF
NA | TRBV19 | CASSISGQGSYNEQFF
few | TRBV5-1 | CASSFNTGTANTEAFF
NA | TRBV19 | CASSLPHREPLSGSVIYGYTF
NA | TRBV28 | CASSLSAANRNEKLFF
NA | TRBV24-1 | CATSDSTGNTGELFF
NA | TRBV15 | CATGSGGQAYNEQFF
once | TRBV5-1 | CASRQGYEQYF
NA | TRBV9 | CATPRLAGTLRPGELFF
NA | TRBV19 | CASSIGGGFEQFF
NA | TRBV5-6 | CASSLGQLTDTQYF
NA | TRBV5-4 | CASSWAGGEMNEQFF
NA | TRBV3-1/TRBV3-2 | CASSQEWGRGGGYTF
NA | TRBV10-3 | CAISGTENEKLFF
NA | TRBV3-1/TRBV3-2 | CASSPRHRGKGYTF
NA | TRBV3-1/TRBV3-2 | CASTPGSASPLNEQFF
NA | TRBV5-1 | CASSATYEQYF
NA | TRBV6-4 | CASSDRGLAGLSTDTQYF
NA | TRBV9 | CASSPRGGSGYEQYF
NA | TRBV10-3 | CAIRATGQNQPQHF
NA | TRBV4-1 | CASSDRADYNSPLHF